The present TCR beta chain was sequenced within a study of long-term antiretroviral therapy in people with HIV. Study-level points and caveats: HIV repertoires spanned tighter CDR3 length ranges than controls did. Clonal expansions arising prior to ART prevailed in the repertoire at every time point. Even long-term ART left TRB diversity below transplant donor controls, despite gains.

As for this clone: The antigen remains unidentified.

The CDR3 loop spans 16 amino acids. Losses at the gene ends were 3 bases for V and 2 bases for J; bases not matched to a gene: 7. From germline, CDR1 is ENHRY and CDR2 SYGVKD. Survey level was the resolution at which the v3.0 immunoSEQ assay ran. TCRdb's copy holds only in-frame clones and misses some; the assay was immunoSEQ multiplex PCR. The repertoire consists of about 35,000 clones, with around 86% occurring once and the leading ten covering 6.2%. Source: unsorted PBMCs, taken 1 year after starting antiretroviral therapy. The chain employs TRBV10-3 and TRBJ2-7, with 10 bases identical to TRBD2. The receptor comes from a man between 18 and 29 years old with HIV. The CDR3 coding sequence is TGTGCCATCAGTGAATTAGCGGGGGGCGATCCCTACGAGCAGTACTTC. Translation gives CAISELAGGDPYEQYF.